This T cell receptor beta chain was captured by sequencing in a study of T cells after yellow fever vaccination. Study context: Some fractions had low cell numbers, and these were prepared with SMART-Seq v4 Ultra Low Input. Study-level results: Reappearance after the booster was observed for most primary-vaccination clones (about 96% CD4, about 90% CD8). CD4 and CD8 compartments shared a small share of clonotypes.

The CDR3 is 14 amino acids. J lost 5 bases, V lost 6 bases, and 11 bases had no gene match. Germline assignment: CDR1 DFQATT and CDR2 SNEGSKA (reference sequence). In its sample, this clonotype was seen a few times. Its target is not known. By 5'RACE template switching, TCR cDNA was produced, with a universal primer site and UMIs added in the process. From the 5' RACE reads, TCRdb called clonotypes with MiXCR, one entry per CDR3 protein. The sample lists some 500,000 distinct CDR3 sequences, approximately 13% seen once, with around an eighth in the top ten. Material: PBMCs, obtained on the day of the yellow fever booster vaccination. The chain employs TRBV20-1 and TRBJ2-7; 9 bases are shared with TRBD2. The clonotype originates from a man under 40 who received the YFV17D yellow fever vaccine. In nucleotides, the CDR3 is TGCAGTGCCCGCTCCGGGGCGGGAGGGAACGAGCAGTACTTC. Protein: CSARSGAGGNEQYF.